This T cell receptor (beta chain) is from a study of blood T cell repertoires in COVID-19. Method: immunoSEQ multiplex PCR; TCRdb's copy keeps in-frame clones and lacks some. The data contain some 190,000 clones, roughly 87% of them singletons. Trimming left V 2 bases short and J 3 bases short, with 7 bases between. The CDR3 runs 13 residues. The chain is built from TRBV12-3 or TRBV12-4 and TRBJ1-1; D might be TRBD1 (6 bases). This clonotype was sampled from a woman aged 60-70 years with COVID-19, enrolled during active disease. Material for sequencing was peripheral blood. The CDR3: CASSLYRDTEAFF. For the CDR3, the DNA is TGTGCCAGCAGTTTATACAGGGACACTGAAGCTTTCTTT.